The source of this T cell receptor (beta chain) is a study of blood T cell repertoires in COVID-19. Generated by immunoSEQ multiplex PCR, the TCRdb table keeps only in-frame clones and is missing some. The sample consists of 85,000 to 110,000 clones, around 90% of them appearing once. V trimming: 1 base; J trimming: 5 bases; junction bases outside the gene matches: 9. This CDR3 contains 15 residues. CDR1 is SGHRS, CDR2 YFSETQ, per germline. The sequence was collected from a woman of 80 years or more in a cohort sampled during active COVID-19. This sequence joins TRBV5-1 and TRBJ2-7; 7 bases align to TRBD2. The sample comprised peripheral blood. DNA for the CDR3: TGCGCCAGCAGCTTGACCGCGGGAGCGCCCAACGAGCAGTACTTC. Its protein product is CASSLTAGAPNEQYF.